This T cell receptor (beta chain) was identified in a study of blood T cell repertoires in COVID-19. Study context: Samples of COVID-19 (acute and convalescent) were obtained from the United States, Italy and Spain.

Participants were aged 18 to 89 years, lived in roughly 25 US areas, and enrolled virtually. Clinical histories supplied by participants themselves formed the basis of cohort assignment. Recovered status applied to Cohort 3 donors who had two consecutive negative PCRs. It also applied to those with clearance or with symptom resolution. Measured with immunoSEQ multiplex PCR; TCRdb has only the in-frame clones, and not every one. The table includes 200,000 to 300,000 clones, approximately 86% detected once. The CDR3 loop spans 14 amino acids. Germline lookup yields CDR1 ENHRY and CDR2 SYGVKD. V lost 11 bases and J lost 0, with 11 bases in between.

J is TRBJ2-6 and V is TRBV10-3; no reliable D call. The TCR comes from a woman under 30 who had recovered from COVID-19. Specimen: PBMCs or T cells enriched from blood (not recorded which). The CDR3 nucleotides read TGTGCCGTTCCGGTCCACTCTGGGGCCAACGTCCTGACTTTC. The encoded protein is CAVPVHSGANVLTF.